The entry that follows covers one T cell receptor (beta chain) sequence. Its recognized antigen is unknown. No clone much larger than this one lies a single base away; base qualities are absent. The CDR3 holds 18 amino acids from the cysteine to the phenylalanine. Of the read, only the CDR3 DNA is kept; its 54 bases are in frame from base 1. V has 5 bases trimmed and J has 0 bases trimmed; junction bases matching no gene number 13. Per the germline V gene, MGHRA is the CDR1 and YSYEKL is the CDR2. The donors were healthy, HIV-negative adults with no recently reported acute infections or vaccinations. Only Caucasian adults living in Nashville, Tennessee, USA were represented among the donors. Magnetic negative selection was used to enrich CD4+ T cells, after which naive cells were positively selected on CD45RA and the negative fraction became the memory subset. Blood was obtained by leukapheresis, after which PBMCs were separated by Ficoll-Histopaque density gradient centrifugation and cryopreserved in liquid nitrogen vapor phase. Analytical flow cytometry was used to check the purity and quantity of each magnetically sorted T cell population. Genomic DNA was isolated from every sorted fraction and measured by UV absorbance on a Nanodrop 2000c.

Using the deep immunoSEQ assay, TCR CDR3 regions were amplified from genomic DNA by multiplex PCR. Genomic DNA extracted from each cell subset was distributed evenly over all wells of several immunoSEQ 96-well plates, and each plate served as one replicate. For sorted subsets, about 210 ng of genomic DNA, equivalent to roughly 30,000 T cell genomes, went into each replicate PCR. The purified libraries were quantified using a Qubit 3.0 fluorometer, sized with a Bioanalyzer 2100, and then quantified again using the KAPA Library Quantification kit. Each immunoSEQ 96-well plate was sequenced on its own single-read 150-cycle Illumina NextSeq 550 flow cell. As for how the authors treated the data: Because the immunoSEQ output included only junctional sequences and no quality scores, the filtering could not be the same as the filtering used for full-length reads. To assign V/J genes and CDR3, sequences were annotated against IMGT germline references using PyIR, a Python wrapper for IgBLAST v1.9. Reads were removed for weak V/J assignments (E-value above 1e-6), missing CDR3, stop codons, out-of-frame junctions, or ambiguous translated residues. V3J clonotypes were defined by identical inferred V gene, J gene, and CDR3 amino acid sequence. To compute the percentage overlap between repertoires, the number of shared unique clonotypes was divided by the size of the smaller repertoire. Repertoire richness was assessed with RTK rarefaction, the Chao1 estimator, and Recon v2.1 estimates of unobserved clonotypes. Generation probabilities were computed with OLGA for all TCRbeta clonotypes obtained by the gDNA method from several donors. Here the immuneACCESS table is served through TCRdb, limited to in-frame sequences with V and J called. Missing clones are a known gap in these copies; in checked studies unresolved V genes cover under half, and the rest lacks a known reason. From that table come the V and J calls and clone size; the DNA was used to work out D and trimming. A total of some 1,100,000 clones appear in this sample, around 78% of them only once. The top ten clonotypes cover approximately 0.56% of the sample.

These data come from a study of shared clonotypes between healthy human individuals (dated by TCRdb to 2020 to 2022). A note on the overall study: The cohort included a few men and a couple of women between 18 and 49 years of age. Between about 0.85 and 10 billion PBMCs per donor were obtained by leukapheresis. For each donor, three plates each were used for CD4 naive and CD4 memory, two plates were used for CD8 naive, and one plate was used for CD8 memory. Different laboratories and diverse techniques were used to prepare libraries and sequence TCR repertoires, to increase sequencing depth and limit assay-specific biases. The study deeply sequenced blood TCR repertoires of about five healthy adults to estimate repertoire size and the extent of clonotype sharing between individuals. Overall study results and their limits: The genetic and exposure-history diversity represented was limited by the small number of donors. Incomplete sequencing was indicated by rarefaction of sorted-subset datasets, despite the large sequencing depth. Based on pairwise subsampling, the degree of clonotype sharing among donors was expected to be affected by sequencing depth. Sampling was restricted to blood, and TCR repertoires in tissues likely differ from the TCR repertoires found in blood. Naive subsets generally had larger estimated clonotype richness than memory subsets did. Compared with non-shared clonotypes, clonotypes shared by all four sorted-subset donors had higher generation probabilities. Across a handful of donors, roughly 5.4% of naive CD4, 3% to 3.5% of naive CD8, under 2.5% of memory CD4, and 0.3% to 0.45% of memory CD8 clonotypes were shared.

The sample was memory CD4+ T cells from PBMCs. In light of the paper, this sample's cell subset or site label describes: CD45RA-negative fraction. The chain couples TRBV4-1 to TRBJ1-1; the central 9 bases match TRBD1. This receptor was taken from a man younger than 35 in good health. Some clones in this sample may be carry-over from other donors' samples. The CDR3 protein sequence reads: CASSGTGGKWALNTEAFF. The bases read TGCGCCAGCAGCGGCACAGGGGGCAAGTGGGCATTGAACACTGAAGCTTTCTTT.